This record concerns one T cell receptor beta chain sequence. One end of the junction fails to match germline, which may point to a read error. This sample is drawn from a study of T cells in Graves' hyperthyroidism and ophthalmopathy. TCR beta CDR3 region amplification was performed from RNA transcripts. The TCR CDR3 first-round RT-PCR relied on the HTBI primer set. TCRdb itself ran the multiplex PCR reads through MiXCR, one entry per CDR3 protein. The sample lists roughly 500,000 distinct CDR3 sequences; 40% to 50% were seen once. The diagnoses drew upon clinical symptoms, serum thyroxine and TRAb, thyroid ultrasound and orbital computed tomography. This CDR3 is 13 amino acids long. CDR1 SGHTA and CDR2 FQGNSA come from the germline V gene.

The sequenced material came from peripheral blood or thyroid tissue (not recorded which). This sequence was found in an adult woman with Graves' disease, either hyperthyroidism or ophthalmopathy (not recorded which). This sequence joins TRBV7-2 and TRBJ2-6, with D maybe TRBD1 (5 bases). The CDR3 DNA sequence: TGTGCCAGCAGCTCAAAAGGGGACAACGTCCTGACTTTC. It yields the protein CASSSKGDNVLTF.